The T cell receptor beta chain described here comes from a study of T-cell reconstitution after alpha-beta-depleted transplantation in children (dated by TCRdb to the mid-2010s). Describing the broader study: The study quantitatively tracked T-cell immune reconstitution after TCRalphabeta/CD19-depleted allogeneic hematopoietic cell transplantation in children using TCR repertoire profiling.

This clonotype showed up many times. Its cognate antigen has yet to be identified. Base-call qualities are not available, and no considerably larger clone is one nucleotide away. The germline ends are 14 bases apart after V is trimmed by 2 bases and J by 7 bases. Reading the germline V gene gives CDR1 SGDLS and CDR2 YYNGEE. The CDR3 runs 14 amino acids, cysteine and phenylalanine included. Only the CDR3 region is kept as DNA, spanning 42 bases read in frame from base 1. Library preparation was by PCR. Sequencing was performed on an Illumina HiSeq 2500. TCR libraries were prepared with molecular barcoding, using unique molecular identifiers to normalize TCRbeta repertoire quantification. TCRdb trimmed the raw reads at Q25, called clones with MiXCR and kept productive beta chains. Every distinct CDR3 protein forms one entry, paired with its most common genes and DNA. For this sample the table gives about 180,000 distinct CDR3 sequences, of which 11% were detected only once. The ten largest clones represent less than 15% of the sample.

What the research found in general, with its limitations: In some patients, the high TCRbeta diversity seen at day 60 was put down to recipient T cells and intrathymic progenitors that had survived conditioning. The frequencies of hyperexpanded clones fell over the following months, and after one year, T-cell counts and TCRbeta diversity were mostly attributed to newly produced T cells. Apparently early alphabetaT-cell count recovery about two months after transplant reportedly relied on only several hundred rapidly expanded clones derived from non-depleted graft cells.

In light of the paper, this sample's treatment or condition label describes: allogeneic hematopoietic cell transplantation with graft depleted of TCRalphabeta T cells and CD19 B cells. The transplant recipients were children given TCRalphabeta/CD19-depleted allogeneic hematopoietic cell grafts. Sequencing used PBMCs, obtained before TCRalphabeta/CD19-depleted stem cell transplant. The chain is assembled from TRBV9 and TRBJ2-3, with TRBD2 tentatively as D gene (5 bases match). The origin of this receptor is a boy aged 2-9 years with acute myeloid leukemia, due to receive a stem cell transplant. The CDR3 here reads CASSVQAVENTQYF. DNA sequence: TGTGCCAGCAGCGTCCAAGCGGTGGAGAATACGCAGTATTTT.